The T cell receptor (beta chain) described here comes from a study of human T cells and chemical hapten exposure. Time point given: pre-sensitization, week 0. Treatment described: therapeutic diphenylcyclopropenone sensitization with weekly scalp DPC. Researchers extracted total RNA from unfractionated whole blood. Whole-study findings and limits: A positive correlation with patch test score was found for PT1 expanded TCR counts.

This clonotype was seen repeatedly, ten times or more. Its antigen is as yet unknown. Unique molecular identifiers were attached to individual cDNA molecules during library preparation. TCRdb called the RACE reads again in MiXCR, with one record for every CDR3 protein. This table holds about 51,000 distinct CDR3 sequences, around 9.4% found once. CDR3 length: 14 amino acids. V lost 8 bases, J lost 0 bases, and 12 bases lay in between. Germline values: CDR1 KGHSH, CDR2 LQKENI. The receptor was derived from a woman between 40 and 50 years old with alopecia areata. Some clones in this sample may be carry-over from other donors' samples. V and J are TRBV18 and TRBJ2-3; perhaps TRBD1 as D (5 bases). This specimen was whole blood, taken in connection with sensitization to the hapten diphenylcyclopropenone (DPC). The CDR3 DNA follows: TGTGCCAGCGCCCAGGGTCCTAGCACAGATACGCAGTATTTT. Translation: CASAQGPSTDTQYF.